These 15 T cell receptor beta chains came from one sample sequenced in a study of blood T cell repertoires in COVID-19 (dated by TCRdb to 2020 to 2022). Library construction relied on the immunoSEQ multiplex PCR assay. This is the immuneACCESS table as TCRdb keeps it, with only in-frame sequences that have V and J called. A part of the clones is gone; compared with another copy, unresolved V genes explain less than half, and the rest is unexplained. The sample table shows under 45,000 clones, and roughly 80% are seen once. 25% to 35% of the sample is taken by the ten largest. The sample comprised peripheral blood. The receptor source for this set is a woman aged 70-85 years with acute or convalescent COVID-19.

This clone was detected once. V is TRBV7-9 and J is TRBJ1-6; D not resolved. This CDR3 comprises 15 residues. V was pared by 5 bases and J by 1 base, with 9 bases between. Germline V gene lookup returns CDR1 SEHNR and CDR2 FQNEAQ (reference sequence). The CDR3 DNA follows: TGTGCCAGCAGCCCCGGTGTTTCCTATAATTCACCCCTCCACTTT. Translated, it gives CASSPGVSYNSPLHF.

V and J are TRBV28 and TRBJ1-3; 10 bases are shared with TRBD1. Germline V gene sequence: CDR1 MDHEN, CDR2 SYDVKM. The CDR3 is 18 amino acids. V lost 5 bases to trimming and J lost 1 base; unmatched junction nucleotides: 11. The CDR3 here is CASSPILTGGKSGNTIYF. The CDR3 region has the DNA TGTGCCAGCAGTCCAATATTGACAGGGGGCAAGTCTGGAAACACCATATATTTT. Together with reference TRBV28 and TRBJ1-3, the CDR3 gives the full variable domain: DVKVTQSSRYLVKRTGEKVFLECVQDMDHENMFWYRQDPGLGLRLIYFSYDVKMKEKGDIPEGYSVSREKKERFSLILESASTNQTSMYLCASSPILTGGKSGNTIYFGEGSWLTVV.

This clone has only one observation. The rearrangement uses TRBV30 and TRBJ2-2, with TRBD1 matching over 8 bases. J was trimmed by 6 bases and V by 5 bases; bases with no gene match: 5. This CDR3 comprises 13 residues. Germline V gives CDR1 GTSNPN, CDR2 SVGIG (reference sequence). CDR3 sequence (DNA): TGTGCCTGGGACAGGGGTGGAGCCGGGGAGCTGTTTTTT. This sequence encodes CAWDRGGAGELFF.

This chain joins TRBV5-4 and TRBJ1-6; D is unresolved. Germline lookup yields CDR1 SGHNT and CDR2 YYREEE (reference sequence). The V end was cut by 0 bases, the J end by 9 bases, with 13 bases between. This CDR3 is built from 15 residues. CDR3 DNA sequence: TGTGCCAGCAGCTTGGATCAGAATTCCGCTTCACCCCTCCACTTT. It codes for CASSLDQNSASPLHF.

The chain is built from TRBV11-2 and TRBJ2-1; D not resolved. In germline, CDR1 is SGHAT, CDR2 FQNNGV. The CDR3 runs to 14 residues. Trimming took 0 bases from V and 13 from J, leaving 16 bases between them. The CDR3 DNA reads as TGTGCCAGCAGCTTAGATCGAAGCGACCGCCATCAGTTCTTC. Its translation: CASSLDRSDRHQFF.

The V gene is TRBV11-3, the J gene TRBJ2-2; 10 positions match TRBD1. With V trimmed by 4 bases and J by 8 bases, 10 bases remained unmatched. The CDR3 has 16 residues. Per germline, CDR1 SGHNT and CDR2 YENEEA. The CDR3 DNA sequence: TGTGCCAGCAGCTATACCGGGACAGGGGTAGTTGGGGAGCTGTTTTTT. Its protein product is CASSYTGTGVVGELFF. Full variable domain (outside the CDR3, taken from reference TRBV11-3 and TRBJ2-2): EAGVVQSPRYKIIEKKQPVAFWCNPISGHNTLYWYLQNLGQGPELLIRYENEEAVDDSQLPKDRFSAERLKGVDSTLKIQPAELGDSAVYLCASSYTGTGVVGELFFGEGSRLTVL.

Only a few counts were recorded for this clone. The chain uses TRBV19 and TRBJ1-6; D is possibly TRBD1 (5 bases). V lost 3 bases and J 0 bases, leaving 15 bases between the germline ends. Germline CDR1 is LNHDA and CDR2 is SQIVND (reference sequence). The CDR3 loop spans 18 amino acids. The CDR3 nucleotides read TGTGCCAGTAGTATGGAACAGGCCTTTAGCTCCTATAATTCACCCCTCCACTTT. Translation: CASSMEQAFSSYNSPLHF. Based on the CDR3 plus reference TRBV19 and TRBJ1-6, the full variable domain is DGGITQSPKYLFRKEGQNVTLSCEQNLNHDAMYWYRQDPGQGLRLIYYSQIVNDFQKGDIAEGYSVSREKKESFPLTVTSAQKNPTAFYLCASSMEQAFSSYNSPLHFGNGTRLTVT.

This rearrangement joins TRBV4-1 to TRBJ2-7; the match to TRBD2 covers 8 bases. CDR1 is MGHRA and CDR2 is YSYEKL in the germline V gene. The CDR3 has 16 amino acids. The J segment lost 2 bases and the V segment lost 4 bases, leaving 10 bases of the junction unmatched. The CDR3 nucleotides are TGCGCCAGCAGCCGTTCCATAGTAGCGGGGCCCTACGAGCAGTACTTC. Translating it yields CASSRSIVAGPYEQYF.

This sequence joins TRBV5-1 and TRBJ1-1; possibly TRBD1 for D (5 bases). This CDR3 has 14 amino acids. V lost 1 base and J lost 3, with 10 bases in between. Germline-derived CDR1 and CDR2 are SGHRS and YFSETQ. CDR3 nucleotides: TGCGCCAGCAGCTTGTCAGGAGGGGACACTGAAGCTTTCTTT. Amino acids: CASSLSGGDTEAFF.

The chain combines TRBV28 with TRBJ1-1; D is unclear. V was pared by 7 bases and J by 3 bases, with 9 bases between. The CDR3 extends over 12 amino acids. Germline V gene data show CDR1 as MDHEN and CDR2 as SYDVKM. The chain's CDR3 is CASTPGYTEAFF. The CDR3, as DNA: TGTGCCAGCACCCCAGGCTACACTGAAGCTTTCTTT. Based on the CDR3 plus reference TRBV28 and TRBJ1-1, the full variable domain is DVKVTQSSRYLVKRTGEKVFLECVQDMDHENMFWYRQDPGLGLRLIYFSYDVKMKEKGDIPEGYSVSREKKERFSLILESASTNQTSMYLCASTPGYTEAFFGQGTRLTVV.

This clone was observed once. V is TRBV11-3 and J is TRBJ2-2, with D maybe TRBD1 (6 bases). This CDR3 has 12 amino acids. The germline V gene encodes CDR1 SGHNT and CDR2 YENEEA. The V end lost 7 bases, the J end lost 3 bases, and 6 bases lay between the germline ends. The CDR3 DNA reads TGTGCCAGCACAGGGGACACCGGGGAGCTGTTTTTT. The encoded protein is CASTGDTGELFF. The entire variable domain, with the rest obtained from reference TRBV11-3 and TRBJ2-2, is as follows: EAGVVQSPRYKIIEKKQPVAFWCNPISGHNTLYWYLQNLGQGPELLIRYENEEAVDDSQLPKDRFSAERLKGVDSTLKIQPAELGDSAVYLCASTGDTGELFFGEGSRLTVL.

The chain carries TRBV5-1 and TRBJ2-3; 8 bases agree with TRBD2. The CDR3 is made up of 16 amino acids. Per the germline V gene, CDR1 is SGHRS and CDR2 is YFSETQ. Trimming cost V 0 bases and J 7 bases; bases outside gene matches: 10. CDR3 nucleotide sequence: TGCGCCAGCAGCTTGGTGATGAGCGGGGGCCCAAATACGCAGTATTTT. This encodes CASSLVMSGGPNTQYF.

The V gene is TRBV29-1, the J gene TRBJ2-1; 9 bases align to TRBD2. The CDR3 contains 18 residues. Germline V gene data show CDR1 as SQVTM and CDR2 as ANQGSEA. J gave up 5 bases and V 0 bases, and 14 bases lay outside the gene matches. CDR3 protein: CSVEDLSFASGTHNEQFF. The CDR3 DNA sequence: TGCAGCGTTGAAGATCTCAGTTTTGCTAGCGGGACTCACAATGAGCAGTTCTTC.

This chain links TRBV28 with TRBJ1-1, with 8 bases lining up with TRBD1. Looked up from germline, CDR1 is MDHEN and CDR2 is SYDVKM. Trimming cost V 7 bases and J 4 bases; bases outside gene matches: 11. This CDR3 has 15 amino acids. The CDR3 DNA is TGTGCCAGCACCCCGCAGGGGGCCACGGGCACTGAAGCTTTCTTT. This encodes CASTPQGATGTEAFF.

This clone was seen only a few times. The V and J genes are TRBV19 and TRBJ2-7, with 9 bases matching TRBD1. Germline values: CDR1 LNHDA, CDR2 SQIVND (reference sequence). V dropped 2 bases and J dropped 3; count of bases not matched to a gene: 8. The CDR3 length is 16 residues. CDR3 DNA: TGTGCCAGTAGTATACAACCCGGGACAGGGATCTACGAGCAGTACTTC. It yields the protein CASSIQPGTGIYEQYF.